A selection of T cell receptor beta chains follows, all from one sample in a study of blood T cell repertoires in COVID-19. Measured with immunoSEQ multiplex PCR; TCRdb has only the in-frame clones, and not every one. The sample records 95,000 to 150,000 clones, approximately 83% being singletons. Specimen: peripheral blood. The receptor source for this set is an elderly woman with acute or convalescent COVID-19. Each CDR3 is given with its conserved first and last residue. Fields, in order: J gene, D gene, clone size, V gene, CDR3 protein, CDR3 DNA. The D gene is left open where the match is weak. A row's size may be missing; if present it is once, few, many or a size class.

J gene: TRBJ2-3; D gene: .; clone size: .; V gene: TRBV9; CDR3 protein: CASSVEGGAHTDTQYF; CDR3 DNA: TGTGCCAGCAGCGTAGAGGGGGGGGCCCACACAGATACGCAGTATTTT
J gene: TRBJ1-2; D gene: .; clone size: .; V gene: TRBV9; CDR3 protein: CASSRANYGYTF; CDR3 DNA: TGTGCCAGCAGCAGAGCTAACTATGGCTACACCTTC
J gene: TRBJ1-2; D gene: .; clone size: .; V gene: TRBV6-5; CDR3 protein: CASRVQSDRDYGYTF; CDR3 DNA: TGTGCCAGCAGGGTTCAGTCGGACAGAGACTATGGCTACACCTTC
J gene: TRBJ1-1; D gene: .; clone size: once; V gene: TRBV10-2; CDR3 protein: CASSGQENTEAFF; CDR3 DNA: TGCGCCAGCAGTGGACAGGAGAACACTGAAGCTTTCTTT
J gene: TRBJ2-7; D gene: .; clone size: .; V gene: TRBV29-1; CDR3 protein: CSVESQVLYEQYF; CDR3 DNA: TGCAGCGTTGAGTCGCAGGTTTTGTACGAGCAGTACTTC
J gene: TRBJ2-7; D gene: TRBD1; clone size: .; V gene: TRBV7-7; CDR3 protein: CASSSGQGGEQYF; CDR3 DNA: TGTGCCAGCAGTTCGGGACAGGGGGGCGAGCAGTACTTC
J gene: TRBJ1-1; D gene: .; clone size: many; V gene: TRBV19; CDR3 protein: CASSMVGEGGNTEAFF; CDR3 DNA: TGTGCCAGTAGTATGGTGGGGGAGGGAGGGAACACTGAAGCTTTCTTT
J gene: TRBJ1-5; D gene: .; clone size: .; V gene: TRBV4-1; CDR3 protein: CASSQVGRGRSNQPQHF; CDR3 DNA: TGCGCCAGCAGCCAAGTCGGCAGGGGTCGTAGCAATCAGCCCCAGCATTTT
J gene: TRBJ2-6; D gene: TRBD1; clone size: .; V gene: TRBV3-1/TRBV3-2; CDR3 protein: CASSQETGGSGANVLTF; CDR3 DNA: TGTGCCAGCAGCCAAGAGACAGGGGGCTCTGGGGCCAACGTCCTGACTTTC
J gene: TRBJ1-1; D gene: .; clone size: few; V gene: TRBV7-9; CDR3 protein: CASSFGPGETEAFF; CDR3 DNA: TGTGCCAGCAGCTTTGGGCCAGGGGAGACTGAAGCTTTCTTT
J gene: TRBJ2-3; D gene: TRBD2; clone size: .; V gene: TRBV4-3; CDR3 protein: CASSQASGGMNTQYF; CDR3 DNA: TGCGCCAGCAGCCAAGCTAGCGGGGGTATGAATACGCAGTATTTT
J gene: TRBJ2-2; D gene: .; clone size: .; V gene: TRBV28; CDR3 protein: CASSYRELFF; CDR3 DNA: TGTGCCAGCAGTTACAGGGAGCTGTTTTTT
J gene: TRBJ1-1; D gene: TRBD1; clone size: few; V gene: TRBV7-9; CDR3 protein: CASSTRQGIMNTEAFF; CDR3 DNA: TGTGCCAGCAGCACCAGACAGGGGATCATGAACACTGAAGCTTTCTTT
J gene: TRBJ1-6; D gene: TRBD1; clone size: .; V gene: TRBV5-1; CDR3 protein: CASSLVGQGANSPLHF; CDR3 DNA: TGCGCCAGCAGCTTGGTTGGACAGGGGGCTAATTCACCCCTCCACTTT
J gene: TRBJ2-1; D gene: TRBD1; clone size: .; V gene: TRBV7-8; CDR3 protein: CASSSIQGVFNEQFF; CDR3 DNA: TGTGCCAGCAGCTCTATACAGGGGGTATTCAATGAGCAGTTCTTC
J gene: TRBJ2-7; D gene: TRBD2; clone size: .; V gene: TRBV18; CDR3 protein: CASSPPGRVGEQYF; CDR3 DNA: TGTGCCAGCTCTCCGCCGGGGAGGGTGGGCGAGCAGTACTTC
J gene: TRBJ2-3; D gene: .; clone size: .; V gene: TRBV23-1; CDR3 protein: CASIRYSTDTQYF; CDR3 DNA: TGCGCCAGCATCAGGTATAGCACAGATACGCAGTATTTT
J gene: TRBJ1-3; D gene: .; clone size: .; V gene: TRBV27; CDR3 protein: CASSLSSATGNTIYF; CDR3 DNA: TGTGCCAGCAGTTTATCGAGCGCGACTGGAAACACCATATATTTT
J gene: TRBJ2-3; D gene: TRBD2; clone size: .; V gene: TRBV6-5; CDR3 protein: CASKLAGGLLDTQYF; CDR3 DNA: TGTGCCAGCAAACTAGCGGGGGGCCTACTAGATACGCAGTATTTT
J gene: TRBJ1-1; D gene: .; clone size: .; V gene: TRBV9; CDR3 protein: CASSVGPVPLDTEAFF; CDR3 DNA: TGTGCCAGCAGCGTGGGGCCGGTTCCCCTCGACACTGAAGCTTTCTTT
J gene: TRBJ2-7; D gene: .; clone size: .; V gene: TRBV6-2/TRBV6-3; CDR3 protein: CASSYDRGGSYEQYF; CDR3 DNA: TGTGCCAGCAGTTACGATAGGGGGGGCTCCTACGAGCAGTACTTC
J gene: TRBJ1-6; D gene: TRBD1; clone size: .; V gene: TRBV3-1/TRBV3-2; CDR3 protein: CASSQAGGSYNSPLHF; CDR3 DNA: TGTGCCAGCAGCCAAGCAGGGGGATCCTATAATTCACCCCTCCACTTT
J gene: TRBJ2-3; D gene: .; clone size: .; V gene: TRBV3-1/TRBV3-2; CDR3 protein: CASSQGYGGLGTDTQYF; CDR3 DNA: TGTGCCAGCAGCCAAGGGTACGGGGGGCTTGGCACAGATACGCAGTATTTT
J gene: TRBJ1-2; D gene: .; clone size: .; V gene: TRBV29-1; CDR3 protein: CSVGDIDGYTF; CDR3 DNA: TGCAGCGTTGGTGACATCGATGGCTACACCTTC
J gene: TRBJ1-1; D gene: .; clone size: .; V gene: TRBV29-1; CDR3 protein: CSVVRAGRGTEAFF; CDR3 DNA: TGCAGCGTTGTTCGGGCAGGGAGGGGGACTGAAGCTTTCTTT
J gene: TRBJ2-7; D gene: TRBD2; clone size: .; V gene: TRBV5-1; CDR3 protein: CASSLEGLAVKKQYF; CDR3 DNA: TGCGCCAGCAGCTTGGAAGGACTAGCGGTTAAGAAGCAGTACTTC
J gene: TRBJ1-1; D gene: TRBD1; clone size: .; V gene: TRBV7-2; CDR3 protein: CASTGTASMNTEAFF; CDR3 DNA: TGTGCCAGCACTGGGACAGCTTCCATGAACACTGAAGCTTTCTTT
J gene: TRBJ2-5; D gene: .; clone size: once; V gene: TRBV6-2/TRBV6-3; CDR3 protein: CASSYSPQYF; CDR3 DNA: TGTGCCAGCAGCTATTCCCCCCAGTACTTC
J gene: TRBJ1-1; D gene: .; clone size: .; V gene: TRBV9; CDR3 protein: CASSPREGMNTEAFF; CDR3 DNA: TGTGCCAGCAGCCCTAGAGAGGGTATGAACACTGAAGCTTTCTTT
J gene: TRBJ1-2; D gene: TRBD1; clone size: .; V gene: TRBV28; CDR3 protein: CASSPGGEVYGYTF; CDR3 DNA: TGTGCCAGCAGCCCAGGGGGCGAGGTCTATGGCTACACCTTC
J gene: TRBJ1-5; D gene: .; clone size: once; V gene: TRBV6-6; CDR3 protein: CASTFGTPNQPQHF; CDR3 DNA: TGTGCCAGCACCTTCGGGACACCTAATCAGCCCCAGCATTTT
J gene: TRBJ1-4; D gene: .; clone size: .; V gene: TRBV7-9; CDR3 protein: CASSSLRQSATNEKLFF; CDR3 DNA: TGTGCCAGCAGCTCCCTCAGACAGAGCGCAACTAATGAAAAACTGTTTTTT
J gene: TRBJ1-2; D gene: .; clone size: once; V gene: TRBV20-1; CDR3 protein: CSASGRTYGYTF; CDR3 DNA: TGCAGTGCTAGTGGCAGAACGTATGGCTACACCTTC
J gene: TRBJ2-2; D gene: .; clone size: once; V gene: TRBV19; CDR3 protein: CASTNRGGTGELFF; CDR3 DNA: TGTGCCAGTACCAACAGAGGGGGCACCGGGGAGCTGTTTTTT
J gene: TRBJ1-4; D gene: TRBD1; clone size: .; V gene: TRBV6-5; CDR3 protein: CASSTGGAGEKLFF; CDR3 DNA: TGTGCCAGCAGTACAGGGGGCGCTGGCGAAAAACTGTTTTTT
J gene: TRBJ1-2; D gene: .; clone size: few; V gene: TRBV27; CDR3 protein: CASSLYRTSGYGYTF; CDR3 DNA: TGTGCCAGCAGTCTATACAGGACCTCTGGCTATGGCTACACCTTC
J gene: TRBJ1-2; D gene: .; clone size: .; V gene: TRBV19; CDR3 protein: CASSIEGAYGYTF; CDR3 DNA: TGTGCCAGTAGTATTGAGGGTGCCTATGGCTACACCTTC
J gene: TRBJ1-6; D gene: TRBD1; clone size: .; V gene: TRBV18; CDR3 protein: CASSGGTGDSPLHF; CDR3 DNA: TGTGCCAGCTCAGGGGGTACAGGGGACTCACCCCTCCACTTT
J gene: TRBJ1-1; D gene: TRBD1; clone size: .; V gene: TRBV5-1; CDR3 protein: CASKGTANTEAFF; CDR3 DNA: TGCGCCAGCAAGGGGACAGCGAACACTGAAGCTTTCTTT